The present T cell receptor beta chain was sequenced within a study of blood T cell repertoires in COVID-19. Study at large: Donors in the United States, Italy and Spain gave samples during acute or convalescent COVID-19.

Original analysis: For nucleated cells, counts were estimated from reference gene primer amplification. Here immunoSEQ multiplex PCR was the method, and the copy in TCRdb shows in-frame clones only, minus some. V and J calls and clone size are as listed in that table; D and trimming were resolved from the DNA. This sample has around 81,000 clones, with roughly 80% found just once. This clonotype was sampled from a human donor in a cohort sampled during active COVID-19. Sequencing used peripheral blood.

CDR3 region: CASTTGGSWQPQHF. CDR3 nucleotides: TGTGCCAGTACCACGGGAGGGTCCTGGCAGCCCCAGCATTTT. The V call is TRBV19, the J call TRBJ1-5; no reliable D call. The CDR3 totals 14 residues. The V gene's germline CDR1 is LNHDA and CDR2 SQIVND (reference sequence). V dropped 7 bases and J dropped 7 bases, with 17 bases sitting between them.